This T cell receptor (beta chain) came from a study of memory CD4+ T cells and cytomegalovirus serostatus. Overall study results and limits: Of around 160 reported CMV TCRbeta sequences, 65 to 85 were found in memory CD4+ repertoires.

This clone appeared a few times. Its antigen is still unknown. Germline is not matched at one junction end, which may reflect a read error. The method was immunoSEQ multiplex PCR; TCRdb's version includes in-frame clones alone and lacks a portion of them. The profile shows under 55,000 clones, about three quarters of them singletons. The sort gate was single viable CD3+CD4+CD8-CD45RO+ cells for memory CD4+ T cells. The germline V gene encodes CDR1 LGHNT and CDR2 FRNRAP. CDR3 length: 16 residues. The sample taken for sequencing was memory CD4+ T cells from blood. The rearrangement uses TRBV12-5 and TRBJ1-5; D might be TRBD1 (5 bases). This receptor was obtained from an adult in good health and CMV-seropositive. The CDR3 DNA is TGTGCTAGTGGTCTGGTTAAGACCCTGGGGCATCAGCCCCAGCATTTT. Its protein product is CASGLVKTLGHQPQHF.